The 8 T cell receptor beta chains presented below share a single source sample, sequenced in a study of cytomegalovirus exposure and HLA in healthy donors. The PCR employed 60 Vbeta primers together with 13 Jbeta primers. Here immunoSEQ multiplex PCR was the method, and the copy in TCRdb shows in-frame clones only, minus some. The data show 120,000 or so clones, more than 65% seen once. Sequenced sample: PBMCs. These receptors all stem from a woman aged 18-29 years in good health and CMV-seronegative.

V and J are TRBV12-5 and TRBJ2-7; TRBD1 aligns across 9 bases. J gave up 1 base and V 3 bases, and 4 bases lay outside the gene matches. CDR3 size: 15 residues. Germline CDR1 reads LGHNT; CDR2 reads FRNRAP. The CDR3, as DNA: TGTGCTAGTGGTTTCTACGGGACAGGGTCCTACGAGCAGTACTTC. It is translated as CASGFYGTGSYEQYF.

The CDR3 region has the DNA TGTGCCAGCATACCTGACACAGCCCCAAATTTTTATGGCTACACCTTC. It encodes CASIPDTAPNFYGYTF. This chain links TRBV27 with TRBJ1-2; no definite D call. This CDR3 has 16 residues. V lost 7 bases, J lost 5 bases, and 23 bases lay in between. Germline CDR1 MNHEY, CDR2 SMNVEV (reference sequence).

V usage is TRBV28 and J usage is TRBJ2-1, with 11 nucleotides matching TRBD2. The length of the CDR3 is 16 residues. Losses at the gene ends were 5 bases for V and 0 bases for J; bases not matched to a gene: 3. Germline loops: CDR1 MDHEN, CDR2 SYDVKM. The CDR3, as DNA: TGTGCCAGCAGTCTAACTAGCGGGGGCTCCTACAATGAGCAGTTCTTC. Its translation: CASSLTSGGSYNEQFF.

The chain combines TRBV11-1 with TRBJ1-2; TRBD1 matches 11 bases. This CDR3 contains 14 residues. Trimming took 5 bases from V and 4 from J; bases not matched to a gene: 3. Germline-derived CDR1 and CDR2 are SGHAT and FQDESV (reference sequence). CDR3 in amino acids: CASSEDRGPYGYTF. Written as DNA, the CDR3 is TGTGCCAGCAGCGAGGACAGGGGGCCCTATGGCTACACCTTC.

The chain recombines TRBV19 with TRBJ1-1; D is uncertain. Germline CDR1 reads LNHDA; CDR2 reads SQIVND (reference sequence). The CDR3 is made up of 14 amino acids. Trimming pared 2 bases from V and 0 bases from J, leaving 7 bases between. The CDR3: CASSIRAVNTEAFF. The CDR3 coding sequence is TGTGCCAGTAGTATACGTGCGGTGAACACTGAAGCTTTCTTT.

The chain carries TRBV5-1 and TRBJ1-4, with D possibly matching TRBD1 (5 bases). Trimming pared 0 bases from V and 5 bases from J, leaving 8 bases between. Per the germline V gene, CDR1 is SGHRS and CDR2 is YFSETQ. CDR3 length equals 14 residues. CDR3 protein: CASSLDRSNEKLFF. The CDR3 DNA is TGCGCCAGCAGCTTGGACAGGAGCAATGAAAAACTGTTTTTT.

The CDR3 reads CASSQWTGGEDEQYF. The CDR3 DNA follows: TGTGCCAGCAGCCAATGGACAGGGGGCGAAGACGAGCAGTACTTC. The V and J genes are TRBV27 and TRBJ2-7; 11 bases align to TRBD1. V was clipped by 6 bases and J by 5 bases; unmatched bases: 9. The germline V gene has CDR1 MNHEY and CDR2 SMNVEV (reference sequence). The CDR3 spans 15 residues.

The J gene is TRBJ1-1, the V gene TRBV5-4, with D possibly being TRBD1 (5 bases). V dropped 0 bases and J dropped 4 bases, with 13 bases sitting between them. In germline, CDR1 is SGHNT, CDR2 YYREEE (reference sequence). The CDR3 contains 15 residues. The DNA for the CDR3 is TGTGCCAGCAGCTTGGTTCGAGGGGAGGGCACTGAAGCTTTCTTT. It is translated as CASSLVRGEGTEAFF.